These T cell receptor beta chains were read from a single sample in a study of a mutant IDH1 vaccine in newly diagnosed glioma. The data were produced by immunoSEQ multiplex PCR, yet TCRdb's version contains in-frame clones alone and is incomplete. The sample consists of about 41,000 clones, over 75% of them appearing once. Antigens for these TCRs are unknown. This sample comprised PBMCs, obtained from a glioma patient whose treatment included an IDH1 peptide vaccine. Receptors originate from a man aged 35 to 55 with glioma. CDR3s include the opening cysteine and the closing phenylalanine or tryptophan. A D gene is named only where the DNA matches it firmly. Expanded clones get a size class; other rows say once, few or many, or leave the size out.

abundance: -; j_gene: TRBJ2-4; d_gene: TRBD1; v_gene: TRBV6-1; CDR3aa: CASSEVGGQGKNIQYF; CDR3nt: TGTGCCAGCAGTGAAGTGGGAGGACAGGGAAAAAACATTCAGTACTTC
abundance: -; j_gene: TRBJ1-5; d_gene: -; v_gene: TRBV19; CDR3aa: CASGVGNQPQHF; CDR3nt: TGTGCCAGTGGGGTTGGCAATCAGCCCCAGCATTTT
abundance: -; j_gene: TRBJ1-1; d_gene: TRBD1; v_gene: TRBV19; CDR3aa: CASRGTGGFTEAFF; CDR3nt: TGTGCCAGTAGGGGGACAGGGGGATTCACTGAAGCTTTCTTT
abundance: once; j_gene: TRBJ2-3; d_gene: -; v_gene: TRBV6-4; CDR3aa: CASSQGGAVGSDTQYF; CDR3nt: TGTGCCAGCAGCCAGGGGGGTGCTGTTGGGTCGGATACGCAGTATTTT
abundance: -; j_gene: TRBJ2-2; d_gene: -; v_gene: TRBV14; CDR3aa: CASSEGVRGGELFF; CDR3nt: TGTGCCAGCAGCGAAGGAGTTCGGGGCGGGGAGCTGTTTTTT
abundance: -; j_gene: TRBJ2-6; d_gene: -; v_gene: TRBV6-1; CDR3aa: CASSKNRDGANVLTF; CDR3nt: TGTGCCAGCAGCAAGAACAGGGACGGGGCCAACGTCCTGACTTTC
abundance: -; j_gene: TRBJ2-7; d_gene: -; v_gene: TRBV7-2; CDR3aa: CASRLYFPGSYEQYF; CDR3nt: TGTGCCAGCAGATTGTACTTTCCCGGTTCCTACGAGCAGTACTTC
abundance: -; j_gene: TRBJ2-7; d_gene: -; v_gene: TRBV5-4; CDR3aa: CASSMGEQYF; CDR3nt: TGTGCCAGCAGCATGGGAGAGCAGTACTTC
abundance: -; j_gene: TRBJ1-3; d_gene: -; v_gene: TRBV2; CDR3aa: CASKPEASGNTIYF; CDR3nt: TGTGCCAGCAAACCGGAGGCCTCTGGAAACACCATATATTTT
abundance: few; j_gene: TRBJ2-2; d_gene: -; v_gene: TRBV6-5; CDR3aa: CASRPRGTGELFF; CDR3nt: TGTGCCAGCCGCCCGCGGGGCACCGGGGAGCTGTTTTTT
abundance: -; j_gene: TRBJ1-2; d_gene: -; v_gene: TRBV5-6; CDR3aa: CASSAGDYGYTF; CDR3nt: TGTGCCAGCAGCGCAGGGGACTATGGCTACACCTTC
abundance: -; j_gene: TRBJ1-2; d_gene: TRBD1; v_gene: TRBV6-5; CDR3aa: CASSKTGGGYTF; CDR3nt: TGTGCCAGCAGCAAGACAGGGGGAGGCTACACCTTC